The sequence of this TCR beta chain was determined in a study of T cell responses to AZD1222 COVID-19 vaccine. The CDR3 has 14 amino acids. V dropped 6 bases and J dropped 9; count of bases not matched to a gene: 10. CDR1 is MNHEY, CDR2 SMNVEV, per germline (reference sequence). The study's findings and limits: Donors were mostly white British, more females; clonal diversity possibly underestimated. Breadth and depth of Spike-specific TCRs rose after two AZD1222 doses. Spike was spanned by vaccine-associated CD4 TCRs, which were dominant at 160-218 and 743-854.

As for this clone: Antigen unknown.

This table comes from immunoSEQ multiplex PCR, and its TCRdb copy is limited to in-frame clones, with some not included. The repertoire holds 100,000 or so clones, with under 95% as singletons. Source: peripheral blood, taken on day 0 of AZD1222 vaccination. The chain carries TRBV27 and TRBJ2-7, with TRBD2 matching over 11 bases. This clonotype was obtained from an adult in good health. CDR3 nucleotide sequence: TGTGCCAGCAGGCCGGGACTAGCGGCCTCTTGGCAGTACTTC. Protein: CASRPGLAASWQYF.